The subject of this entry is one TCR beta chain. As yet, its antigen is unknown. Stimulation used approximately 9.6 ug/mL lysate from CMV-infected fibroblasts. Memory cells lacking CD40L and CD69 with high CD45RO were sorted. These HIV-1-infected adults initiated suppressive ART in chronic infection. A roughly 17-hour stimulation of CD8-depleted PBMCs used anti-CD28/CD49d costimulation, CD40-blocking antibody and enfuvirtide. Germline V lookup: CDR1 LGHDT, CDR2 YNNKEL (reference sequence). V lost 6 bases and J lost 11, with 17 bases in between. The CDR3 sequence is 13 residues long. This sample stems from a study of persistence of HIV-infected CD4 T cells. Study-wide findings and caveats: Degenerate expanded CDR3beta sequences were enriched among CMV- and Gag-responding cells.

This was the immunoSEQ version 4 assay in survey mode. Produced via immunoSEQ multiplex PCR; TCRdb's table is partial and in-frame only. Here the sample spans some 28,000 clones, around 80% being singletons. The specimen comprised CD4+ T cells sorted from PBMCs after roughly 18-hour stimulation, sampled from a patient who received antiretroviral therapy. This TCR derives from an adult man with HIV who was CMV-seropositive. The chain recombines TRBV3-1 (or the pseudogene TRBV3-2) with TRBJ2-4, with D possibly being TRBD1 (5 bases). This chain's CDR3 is CASRTSQGLVQYF. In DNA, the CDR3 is TGTGCCAGCAGAACCTCCCAGGGATTGGTTCAGTACTTC.